This TCR beta chain was identified in a study of T cell repertoires in cytomegalovirus infection. Whole-study context: Recently identified HLA-C-restricted CMV epitopes and well-studied HLA-B-restricted CMV epitopes were used by the study. Both a matching HLA type and CMV infection were indicated by public TCR beta signatures.

TCRdb re-analysed the reads in MiXCR, keeping a single row per CDR3 protein. The sample comprises roughly 310,000 distinct CDR3 sequences, 25% to 30% of which are singletons, and over 15% rests with the top ten. As regards this clonotype: Its antigen is currently unknown.

Findings and caveats of the study: The study identified carriers of CMV plus the relevant HLA from cumulative public TCR beta family frequency. HLA-C-restricted TCR beta clonotypes specific for CMV led the ex vivo response.

The V gene's germline CDR1 is MNHEY and CDR2 SMNVEV (reference sequence). Trimming left V 5 bases short and J 6 bases short, with 14 bases between. This CDR3 contains 14 residues. The starting material was cultured PBMCs, obtained from culture after CMV antigen stimulation. V is TRBV27 and J is TRBJ1-5, with D possibly matching TRBD1 (6 bases). The TCR originated in a human donor in good health (CMV status not recorded). Some clones in this sample may be carry-over from other donors' samples. The CDR3 DNA is TGTGCCAGCAGTGAGGGGGGAGTTGGTCAGCCCCAGCATTTT. This encodes CASSEGGVGQPQHF.